The subject of this entry is one T cell receptor beta chain. This clonotype showed up many times. Its cognate antigen has yet to be identified. Base qualities are missing; no much larger clone stands one base away. From the cysteine through the phenylalanine, the CDR3 covers 16 amino acids. Only CDR3 DNA is held: 48 bases, read in frame from base 1. Looking up the germline V gene yields CDR1 MDHEN and CDR2 SYDVKM. The V end loses 7 bases and the J end loses 7 bases, and a stretch of 25 bases separates them. Stable Graves' hyperthyroidism was defined as the absence of progression to ophthalmopathy over 18 months of follow-up. Hyperthyroidism patients were aged 18 to 65 years and newly diagnosed, with disease duration of less than 2 months. Patients with uncontrolled infections, other autoimmune diseases, pregnancy or lactation were excluded. Diagnoses relied on clinical symptoms, serum thyroxine and TRAb, thyroid ultrasound and orbital computed tomography. PBMCs were separated from 10 ml of fresh peripheral blood using Ficoll-Paque density gradient centrifugation. Total RNA was extracted using Trizol reagent, and RNA quality was assessed on an Agilent 2100 Bioanalyzer.

TCR beta CDR3 regions were amplified from RNA transcripts. A first-round RT-PCR of the TCR CDR3 used the HTBI primer set with the Qiagen OneStep RT-PCR kit. Libraries were constructed in a second round of multiplex PCR, after which size selection and purification were performed. Paired-end sequencing of the libraries was performed with 100 bp reads on an Illumina HiSeq2000. The published analysis was carried out like this. SOAPnuke was used to process the raw data, with reads discarded if the reads contained adapters or uncalled bases, had a mean Phred below 15, or lacked an exact constant-primer or identifier match. High-quality paired reads were merged using COPE v1.2.5, and each unique nucleotide sequence was defined as a clonotype. MiTCR v1.1 was used to align clonotypes to the IMGT TRBV, TRBD and TRBJ reference segments. The analysis was restricted to V-J combinations with a frequency above 0.0001, which together covered 99.2% of the repertoires. A TCS score was defined as the ratio between F50 (clonal expansion) and ExV (chaos), using BLOSUM62-based TCRdist between CDR3 peptides within each V-J. Welch's t-statistics and random forest reduced roughly 500 V-J features to under 15, which were used in a naive Bayes classifier (R e1071). TCRdb took the public reads, trimmed them with fastp at Q25, ran MiXCR for clone calling and kept in-frame beta chains. Every distinct CDR3 protein forms one entry, paired with its most common genes and DNA. The authors' filters were not applied to this entry. A total of about 690,000 distinct CDR3 sequences appear in this sample, roughly 17% of them only once. Roughly a sixth of the sample lies in the top ten.

The sample originates from a study of T cells in Graves' hyperthyroidism and ophthalmopathy (dated by TCRdb to between 2019 and 2020). Describing the broader study: Peripheral blood samples were taken at initial diagnosis, before any treatment was given. After blood sampling, hyperthyroidism patients were treated with methimazole at a starting dose of 30 mg daily, and ophthalmopathy patients were treated with high-dose intravenous methylprednisolone. Whether ophthalmopathy could be predicted prospectively was tested in an independent validation cohort made up of 18 to 20 hyperthyroidism patients plus 17 patients who later progressed to ophthalmopathy. To identify distinguishing TCR V-J signatures, a discovery cohort of around 100 patients was used, comprising 43 with Graves' ophthalmopathy and some 57 with stable Graves' hyperthyroidism. In addition, the study compared T-cell repertoires in thyroid tissue and in blood from roughly six Graves' hyperthyroidism patients. TCR Vbeta CDR3 sequencing of 135 peripheral blood samples (over 40 ophthalmopathy, about 74 hyperthyroidism and approximately 17 progressor patients) is reported in the paper. The 100 discovery patients were divided at random into training and test sets in a 7:3 ratio. Summary of the overall study and its limitations: Blood samples also contained most of the expanded thyroid clonotypes (frequency above 0.001), which suggests that blood repertoires may reflect thyroid immune responses. Sample size was not statistically predetermined, and investigators were not blinded to group allocation. Ophthalmopathy was separated from stable hyperthyroidism by a 13 V-J signature model, with 87.88% sensitivity and about 81% specificity obtained in cross-validation and 80%/75% obtained in testing. During validation, the model predicted progression to ophthalmopathy a median of roughly 7.1 months ahead of onset, with 70.59% sensitivity and under 85% specificity.

This sequence was found in a man aged 50 to 60 with Graves' hyperthyroidism. This sequence uses TRBV28 and TRBJ1-1; TRBD1 is possibly the D segment (6 matching bases). Sequencing was carried out using blood. The bases are TGTGCCAGCACCCCTAGGTCTCTCTGGGGGCGTAGTGAAGCTTTCTTT. Its translation is CASTPRSLWGRSEAFF. Reference TRBV28 and TRBJ1-1 genes cover what lies past the CDR3, so the full variable domain is DVKVTQSSRYLVKRTGEKVFLECVQDMDHENMFWYRQDPGLGLRLIYFSYDVKMKEKGDIPEGYSVSREKKERFSLILESASTNQTSMYLCASTPRSLWGRSEAFFGQGTRLTVV.